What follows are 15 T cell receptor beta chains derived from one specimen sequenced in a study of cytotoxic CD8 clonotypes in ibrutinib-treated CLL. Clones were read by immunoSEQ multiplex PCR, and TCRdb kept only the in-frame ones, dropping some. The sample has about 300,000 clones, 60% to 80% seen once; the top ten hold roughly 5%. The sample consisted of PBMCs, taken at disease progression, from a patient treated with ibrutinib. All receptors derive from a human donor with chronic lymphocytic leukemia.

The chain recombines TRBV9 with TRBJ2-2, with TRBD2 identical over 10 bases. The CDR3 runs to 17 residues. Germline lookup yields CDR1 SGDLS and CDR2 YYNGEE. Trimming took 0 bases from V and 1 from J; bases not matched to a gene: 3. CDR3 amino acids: CASSVGTSGMNTGELFF. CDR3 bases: TGTGCCAGCAGCGTAGGTACTAGCGGGATGAACACCGGGGAGCTGTTTTTT.

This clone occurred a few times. The CDR3 spells CASSEHLTYEQYF. CDR3 coding DNA: TGTGCCAGCAGTGAACATCTGACCTACGAGCAGTACTTC. J is TRBJ2-7 and V is TRBV2; D is uncertain. Between the trimmed V and J ends, which lost 2 bases and 2 bases, there was a span of 7 bases. This CDR3 has 13 amino acids. CDR1 SNHLY and CDR2 FYNNEI come from the germline V gene. Full variable domain (missing parts from reference TRBV2 and TRBJ2-7): EPEVTQTPSHQVTQMGQEVILRCVPISNHLYFYWYRQILGQKVEFLVSFYNNEISEKSEIFDDQFSVERPDGSNFTLKIRSTKLEDSAMYFCASSEHLTYEQYFGPGTRLTVT.

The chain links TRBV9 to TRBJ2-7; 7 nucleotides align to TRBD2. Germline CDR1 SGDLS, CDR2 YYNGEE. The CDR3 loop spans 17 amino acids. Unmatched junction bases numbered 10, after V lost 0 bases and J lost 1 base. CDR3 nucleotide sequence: TGTGCCAGCAGCGTAGCCCCCCCCCGAGCGGGATCCTACGAGCAGTACTTC. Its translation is CASSVAPPRAGSYEQYF.

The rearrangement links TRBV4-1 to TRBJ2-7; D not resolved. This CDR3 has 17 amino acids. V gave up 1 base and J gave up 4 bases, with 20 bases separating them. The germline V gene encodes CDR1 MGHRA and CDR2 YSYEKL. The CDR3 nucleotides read TGCGCCAGCAGCCAAGCCTTGACCCAGGCCGAGCGATACGAGCAGTACTTC. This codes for CASSQALTQAERYEQYF.

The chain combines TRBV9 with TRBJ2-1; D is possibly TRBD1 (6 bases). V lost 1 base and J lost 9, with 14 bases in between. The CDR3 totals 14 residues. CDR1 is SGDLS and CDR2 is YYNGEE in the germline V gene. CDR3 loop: CASSVTGSIREQFF. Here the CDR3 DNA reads TGTGCCAGCAGCGTAACAGGGTCTATTCGTGAGCAGTTCTTC.

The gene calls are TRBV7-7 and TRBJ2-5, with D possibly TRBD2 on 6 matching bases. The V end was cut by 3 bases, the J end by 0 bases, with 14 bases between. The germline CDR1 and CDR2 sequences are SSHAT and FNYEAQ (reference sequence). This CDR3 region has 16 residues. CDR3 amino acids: CASSFGGVGDQETQYF. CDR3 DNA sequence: TGTGCCAGCAGCTTCGGAGGGGTGGGGGACCAAGAGACCCAGTACTTC.

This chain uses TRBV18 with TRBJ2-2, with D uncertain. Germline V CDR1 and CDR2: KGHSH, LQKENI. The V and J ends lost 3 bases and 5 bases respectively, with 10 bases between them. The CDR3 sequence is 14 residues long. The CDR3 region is CASSPQTTTGELFF. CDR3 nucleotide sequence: TGTGCCAGCTCACCCCAAACAACGACCGGGGAGCTGTTTTTT.

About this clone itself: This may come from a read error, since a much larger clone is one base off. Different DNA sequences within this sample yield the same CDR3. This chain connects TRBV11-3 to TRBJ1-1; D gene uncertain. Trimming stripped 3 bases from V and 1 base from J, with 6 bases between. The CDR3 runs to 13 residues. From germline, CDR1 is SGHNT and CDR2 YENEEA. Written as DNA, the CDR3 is TGTGCCAGCAGCTTGGGAGGGAACACTGAAGCTTTCTTT. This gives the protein CASSLGGNTEAFF.

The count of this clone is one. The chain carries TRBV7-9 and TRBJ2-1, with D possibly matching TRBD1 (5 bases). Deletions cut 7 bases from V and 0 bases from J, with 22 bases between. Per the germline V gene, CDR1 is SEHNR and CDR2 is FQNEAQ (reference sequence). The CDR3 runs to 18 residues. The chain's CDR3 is CASILRNRTSSSYNEQFF. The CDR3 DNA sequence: TGTGCCAGCATCCTACGCAATCGGACATCCAGCTCCTACAATGAGCAGTTCTTC.

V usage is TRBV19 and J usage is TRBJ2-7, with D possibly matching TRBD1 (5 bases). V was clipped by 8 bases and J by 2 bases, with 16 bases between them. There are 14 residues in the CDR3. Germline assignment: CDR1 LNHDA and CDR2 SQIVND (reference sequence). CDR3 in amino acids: CASGPGDRTYEQYF. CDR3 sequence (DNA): TGTGCCAGTGGCCCCGGAGACAGAACCTACGAGCAGTACTTC.

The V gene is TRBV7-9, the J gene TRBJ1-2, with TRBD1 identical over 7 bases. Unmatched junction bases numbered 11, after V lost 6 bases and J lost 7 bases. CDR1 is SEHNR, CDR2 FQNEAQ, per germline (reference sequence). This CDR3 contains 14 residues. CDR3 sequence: CASSIGQEVSGYTF. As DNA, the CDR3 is TGTGCCAGCAGTATCGGACAGGAAGTCTCTGGCTACACCTTC.

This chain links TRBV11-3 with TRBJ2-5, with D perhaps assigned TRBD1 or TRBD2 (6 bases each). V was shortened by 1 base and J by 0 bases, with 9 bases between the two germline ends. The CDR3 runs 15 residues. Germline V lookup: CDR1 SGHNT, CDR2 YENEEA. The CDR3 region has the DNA TGTGCCAGCAGCTTAGGGGGGGCCCACCAAGAGACCCAGTACTTC. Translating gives CASSLGGAHQETQYF. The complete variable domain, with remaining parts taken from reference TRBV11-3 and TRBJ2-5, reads EAGVVQSPRYKIIEKKQPVAFWCNPISGHNTLYWYLQNLGQGPELLIRYENEEAVDDSQLPKDRFSAERLKGVDSTLKIQPAELGDSAVYLCASSLGGAHQETQYFGPGTRLLVL.

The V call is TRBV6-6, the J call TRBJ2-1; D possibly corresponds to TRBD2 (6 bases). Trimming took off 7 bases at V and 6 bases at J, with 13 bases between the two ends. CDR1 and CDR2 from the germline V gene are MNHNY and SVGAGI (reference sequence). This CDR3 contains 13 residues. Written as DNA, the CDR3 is TGTGCCAGCATTAGCGGACAATCCAATGAGCAGTTCTTC. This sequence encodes CASISGQSNEQFF.

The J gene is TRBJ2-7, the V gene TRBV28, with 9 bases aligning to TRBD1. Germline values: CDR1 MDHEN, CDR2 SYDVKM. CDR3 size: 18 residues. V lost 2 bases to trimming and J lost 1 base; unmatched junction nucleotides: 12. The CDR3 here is CASSLVPLGTGISYEQYF. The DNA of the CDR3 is TGTGCCAGCAGTTTAGTCCCCCTCGGGACAGGGATTTCCTACGAGCAGTACTTC.

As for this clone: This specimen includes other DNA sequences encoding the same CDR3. Here the CDR3 DNA reads TGTGCCAGCAGCAGGGGGTACGAGCAGTACTTC. This sequence encodes CASSRGYEQYF. The genes are TRBV25-1 and TRBJ2-7; 7 nucleotides line up with TRBD1. This CDR3 region has 11 residues. CDR1 and CDR2 from the germline V gene are MGHDK and SYGVNS. V trimming: 6 bases; J trimming: 4 bases; junction bases outside the gene matches: 0.